A selection of T cell receptor beta chains follows, all from one sample in a study of blood T cell repertoires in COVID-19. Libraries were prepared by immunoSEQ multiplex PCR; TCRdb keeps only in-frame clonotypes and omits some of them. The sample has under 450,000 clones; about nine tenths are singletons. What was sequenced was peripheral blood. Every receptor here comes from a woman aged 45-59 years with COVID-19, enrolled during active disease. The CDR3 runs from the conserved cysteine through the conserved F or W. A D gene is named only where the DNA matches it firmly. Clone size appears in some rows only: once, few, many, or a class for an expanded clone.

D | size | J | V | DNA | CDR3
TRBD1 | . | TRBJ1-1 | TRBV4-1 | TGCGCCAGCAGCCAAGATCTGGACAGGTCGGAGGGAGCTTTCTTT | CASSQDLDRSEGAFF
TRBD2 | . | TRBJ2-1 | TRBV5-1 | TGCGCCAGCAGCTTGGTCAGGACTAGCGGGTATGAGCAGTTCTTC | CASSLVRTSGYEQFF
TRBD1 | . | TRBJ1-4 | TRBV18 | TGTGCCAGCTCACCGGACAGGGGAGGTGAAAAACTGTTTTTT | CASSPDRGGEKLFF
. | . | TRBJ2-2 | TRBV4-2 | TGTGCCAGCAGCCAAGATAGCCAGGGATGGGTTAGGACCGGGGAGCTGTTTTTT | CASSQDSQGWVRTGELFF
. | . | TRBJ1-4 | TRBV27 | TGTGCCAGCAGTTTCCGGGCGGACAGTAATGAAAAACTGTTTTTT | CASSFRADSNEKLFF
TRBD1 | few | TRBJ1-4 | TRBV5-1 | TGCGCCAGCAGCTTGACTGGGACAGCGGATGAAAAACTGTTTTTT | CASSLTGTADEKLFF
. | . | TRBJ2-1 | TRBV6-5 | TGTGCCACTCAGAAAGGGAGCTCCTACAATGAGCAGTTCTTC | CATQKGSSYNEQFF
TRBD2 | few | TRBJ2-3 | TRBV7-2 | TGTGCCAGCAGTCCGGGACTAGCATCAGATACGCAGTATTTT | CASSPGLASDTQYF
. | . | TRBJ1-2 | TRBV29-1 | TGCAGCGTTGAAGGGGGGCTCCGCTATGGCTACACCTTC | CSVEGGLRYGYTF
. | . | TRBJ2-7 | TRBV7-2 | TGTGCCAGCAGCTTAGATAAATACGAGCAGTACTTC | CASSLDKYEQYF
TRBD2 | . | TRBJ2-3 | TRBV5-5 | TGTGCCAGCAGCTTACTAGCGGGGAGAGGAGATACGCAGTATTTT | CASSLLAGRGDTQYF
TRBD1 | . | TRBJ2-3 | TRBV9 | TGTGCCAGCAGCGTTGGGACAGGGGCAGATACGCAGTATTTT | CASSVGTGADTQYF
. | few | TRBJ2-2 | TRBV18 | TGTGCCAGCTCACCAACGGGGGACGGGGAGCTGTTTTTT | CASSPTGDGELFF
. | . | TRBJ2-3 | TRBV9 | TGTGCCAGCAGTGGGACTGTCACAGATACGCAGTATTTT | CASSGTVTDTQYF
. | . | TRBJ2-5 | TRBV2 | TGTGCCAGCAGTGAGAGGAGCCAAGAGACCCAGTACTTC | CASSERSQETQYF
. | . | TRBJ2-3 | TRBV2 | TGTGCCAGCAGTTTTTCTAGGGACTCTCAGGATAACACAGATACGCAGTATTTT | CASSFSRDSQDNTDTQYF